The rows below give T cell receptor beta chains drawn from one sample of a study of CD8 T cells in Susac syndrome. TCRdb re-analysed the immunoSEQ multiplex PCR reads in MiXCR, keeping a single row per CDR3 protein. The data contain 150,000 to 250,000 distinct CDR3 sequences, nearly 95% of them singletons. The sequencing sample was made of CD4+ T cells from PBMCs. These TCRs come from a human donor with multiple sclerosis. The conserved cysteine and the conserved F or W are not part of the CDR3 here.

TRBV30	AWSRREQF
TRBV3-1	ASSPHGAPRGDTQY
TRBV3-1	ASSRALGTEAF
TRBV30	ACTKGARTEAF
TRBV7-9	ASSLKLTEQY
TRBV4-1	ASSQVQGRGNQPQH
TRBV4-1	ASSQGQGSGNTIY
TRBV20-1	SAYLSGLSYEQY
TRBV27	ASSPSGRGTYEQY
TRBV30	AWSQVVRETQY
TRBV29-1	SVEPGTANYGYT
TRBV12-3/TRBV12-4	ASSLGNQQETQY
TRBV20-1	SARDLAGQGQETQY
TRBV30	AWSPGLAGANEQF
TRBV20-1	SARRGGQVYTGELF
TRBV9	ASSVAGGGLEETQY
TRBV29-1	SAWEYGYNEQF
TRBV20-1	SAREGFRDGYT
TRBV10-3	AISGASSRDTQY
TRBV20-1	SATGQGSYGYT
TRBV12-3/TRBV12-4	ASSFAVGTDTQY
TRBV5-1	ASSLVVSAEQF
TRBV4-2	ASSQVGSGRHYGYT
TRBV4-1	ASSQLSAGGQF
TRBV7-8	ASSLRTGGNQPQH
TRBV20-1	SARFVGPSGPQH